This T cell receptor (beta chain) appears in the sequencing data of a study of cytomegalovirus exposure and HLA in healthy donors. Overall study: Roughly 80 million unique TCRs from HLA-typed donors made up an early data release. Regarding the study as a whole: The authors excluded some V segments, including TRBV6-2 and TRBV6-3, as indistinguishable. By HLA locus, TCR association rates varied in a later analysis, with DRB1 showing the most and HLA-C the fewest.

A multiplex PCR was run with 60 Vbeta primers and 13 Jbeta primers. Method: immunoSEQ multiplex PCR; TCRdb's copy keeps in-frame clones and lacks some. Of 200,000 to 250,000 clones in the sample, around 78% were seen once. The CDR3 is made up of 15 amino acids. The V and J ends lost 3 bases and 6 bases, in that order; junction bases with no gene match: 3. Germline V gene sequence: CDR1 WNHNN, CDR2 SYGVQD (reference sequence). Concerning this clone itself: Its antigen is undetermined.

The clonotype was recovered from a boy aged 5 to 17 in good health and CMV-seronegative. Source material: PBMCs. This chain connects TRBV10-1 to TRBJ2-1, with 12 bases that match TRBD2. CDR3 DNA sequence: TGCGCCAGCAGTGATAGACTAGCGGGAGTCAATGAGCAGTTCTTC. Translating it yields CASSDRLAGVNEQFF.